The entry below gives a single TCR beta chain sequence along with its context. This table comes from immunoSEQ multiplex PCR, and its TCRdb copy is limited to in-frame clones, with some not included. The sample records 2 million to 3 million clones, roughly 93% being singletons. The data were taken from a study of shared clonotypes between healthy human individuals. CDR1 and CDR2 from the germline V gene are MDHEN and SYDVKM. V gave up 6 bases and J gave up 5 bases, with 11 bases separating them. The CDR3 has 12 residues. The source of this sequence is a man younger than 35 in good health. Some clones in this sample may be carry-over from other donors' samples. This rearrangement joins TRBV28 to TRBJ2-7; D not certain. The sample taken for sequencing was naive CD4+ T cells from PBMCs. The sample's subset: CD45RA+ positively selected. CDR3 DNA sequence: TGTGCCAGCAGGGCGAGTCTCAACGAGCAGTACTTC. It encodes CASRASLNEQYF.